The source of this TCR beta chain is a study of T cell changes during pregnancy in multiple sclerosis. From germline, CDR1 is SGHDT and CDR2 YYEEEE. With 4 bases clipped from V and 9 bases from J, the junction kept 15 bases outside the gene matches. The CDR3 runs to 16 residues. Clones were read by immunoSEQ multiplex PCR, and TCRdb kept only the in-frame ones, dropping some. The data contain around 78,000 clones, roughly 93% of them singletons. The sequence was collected from a female donor with multiple sclerosis, enrolled in a pregnancy study. The specimen comprised peripheral blood, sampled in the second trimester of pregnancy. V is TRBV5-6 and J is TRBJ2-1; 8 bases agree with TRBD2. The chain's CDR3 is CASSLYGGLDGSEQFF. CDR3 in DNA: TGTGCCAGCAGCCTATACGGGGGACTAGACGGCTCTGAGCAGTTCTTC.